The 30 T cell receptor beta chains in this list originate from one sample, sequenced in a study of beta chain features in type 1 diabetes. Expressed TCRB transcripts were sequenced because the isolated RNA had all been reverse transcribed beforehand. Sequencing was performed with immunoSEQ multiplex PCR; in TCRdb, only in-frame clones are kept and a portion is missing. The sample lists about 290,000 clones, roughly 8% seen once, with roughly 1% in the top ten. Material: central memory CD4+ T cells from blood. The receptors derive from a woman aged 18-29 years in good health.

This clone was detected a few times. This chain joins TRBV6-6 and TRBJ1-5, with D perhaps matching TRBD1 (5 bases). Trimming pared 8 bases from V and 2 bases from J, leaving 16 bases between. From germline, CDR1 is MNHNY and CDR2 SVGAGI (reference sequence). This CDR3 is 15 amino acids long. The CDR3 DNA is TGTGCCAGCTTGCGGGGACTCGAGGGCAATCAGCCCCAGCATTTT. This encodes CASLRGLEGNQPQHF.

This clone was detected ten times or more. The sample holds other DNA sequences that translate to the same CDR3. The chain employs TRBV30 and TRBJ1-5; possible D gene TRBD1, 5 bases. CDR1 and CDR2 (germline): GTSNPN, SVGIG (reference sequence). The CDR3 extends over 13 amino acids. The V end lost 0 bases, the J end lost 4 bases, and 7 bases lay between the germline ends. The CDR3 region is CAWSVRGNQPQHF. CDR3 DNA sequence: TGTGCCTGGAGTGTACGGGGGAATCAGCCCCAGCATTTT.

V and J are TRBV6-1 and TRBJ2-7, with 10 bases fitting TRBD2. This CDR3 has 14 residues. Germline V gene lookup returns CDR1 MNHNS and CDR2 SASEGT. The J segment lost 3 bases and the V segment lost 6 bases, leaving 5 bases of the junction unmatched. CDR3: CASSLLAGLYEQYF. The CDR3, as DNA: TGTGCCAGCAGCCTACTAGCGGGGCTCTACGAGCAGTACTTC.

This clone has more than one count but fewer than ten. The chain recombines TRBV30 with TRBJ2-7; D uncertain. The CDR3 extends over 13 amino acids. The germline V gene encodes CDR1 GTSNPN and CDR2 SVGIG (reference sequence). V lost 2 bases to trimming and J lost 1 base, with 9 bases between them. For the CDR3, the DNA is TGTGCCTGGAGTAGGTCTGGGTCCTACGAGCAGTACTTC. Its protein is CAWSRSGSYEQYF.

This clone has more than one count but fewer than ten. The gene calls are TRBV5-1 and TRBJ2-3; tentative D call: TRBD2 (6 bases). This CDR3 has 16 residues. Between the trimmed V and J ends, which lost 4 bases and 4 bases, there was a span of 19 bases. The germline CDR1 and CDR2 sequences are SGHRS and YFSETQ. CDR3 residues: CASSQGLELSPDTQYF. In nucleotides, the CDR3 is TGCGCCAGCAGCCAGGGACTGGAGCTATCCCCAGATACGCAGTATTTT.

This rearrangement joins TRBV5-5 to TRBJ2-7, with D perhaps matching TRBD1 (6 bases). CDR1 SGHKS and CDR2 YYEKEE come from the germline V gene (reference sequence). CDR3 size: 14 residues. V dropped 0 bases and J dropped 7 bases, with 14 bases sitting between them. The CDR3 here is CASSLAAVTGEQYF. The CDR3 region has the DNA TGTGCCAGCAGCTTGGCGGCAGTTACAGGGGAGCAGTACTTC.

CDR3 protein: CASMRQGATGANVLTF. The CDR3 bases are TGTGCCAGCATGAGACAGGGGGCAACTGGGGCCAACGTCCTGACTTTC. The rearrangement links TRBV2 to TRBJ2-6, with 10 bases identical to TRBD1. V trimming: 7 bases; J trimming: 2 bases; junction bases outside the gene matches: 5. The germline V gene encodes CDR1 SNHLY and CDR2 FYNNEI. This CDR3 has 16 residues.

This clone has just a few counts. The chain is built from TRBV6-6 and TRBJ2-1, with TRBD2 matching 11 bases. After removal of 6 bases from V and 8 bases from J, the junction contained 3 bases not matched to a gene. The CDR3 is made up of 13 amino acids. The germline V gene has CDR1 MNHNY and CDR2 SVGAGI (reference sequence). This CDR3 reads CASRTSGNDEQFF. DNA for the CDR3: TGTGCCAGCAGGACTAGCGGGAACGATGAGCAGTTCTTC.

The chain has TRBV19 and TRBJ2-7, with a tentative D call TRBD2 (5 bases). The germline V gene has CDR1 LNHDA and CDR2 SQIVND (reference sequence). The length of the CDR3 is 11 residues. Trimming shortened V by 5 bases and J by 8 bases, and 10 bases separated the two germline ends. CDR3 amino acids: CASSFGLKQYF. The CDR3 DNA follows: TGTGCCAGTAGTTTTGGACTTAAGCAGTACTTC.

There are a few counts of this clone. This chain connects TRBV30 to TRBJ2-7; D remains ambiguous. Germline loops: CDR1 GTSNPN, CDR2 SVGIG (reference sequence). CDR3 size: 13 residues. V lost 0 bases and J lost 7, with 13 bases in between. CDR3 in DNA: TGTGCCTGGAGTGTGGGGTTTTCGAGGGAGCAGTACTTC. The encoded protein is CAWSVGFSREQYF.

V is TRBV4-2 and J is TRBJ1-3; D perhaps matches TRBD1 (6 bases). The CDR3 contains 15 residues. Germline V gives CDR1 LGHNA, CDR2 YNFKEQ. V shed 3 bases and J shed 4 bases, with 13 bases lying between them. Here the CDR3 reads CASSQDSSGGNTIYF. The DNA for the CDR3 is TGTGCCAGCAGCCAGGACAGCTCCGGGGGAAACACCATATATTTT.

This clone was observed a handful of times. The V gene is TRBV5-4, the J gene TRBJ1-6; D not certain. V lost 4 bases and J lost 6, with 14 bases in between. In germline, CDR1 is SGHNT, CDR2 YYREEE (reference sequence). The CDR3 covers 15 residues. The CDR3 region is CASSVGFLGNSPLHF. The CDR3 nucleotides read TGTGCCAGCAGCGTGGGGTTTCTCGGTAATTCACCCCTCCACTTT.

V is TRBV4-3 and J is TRBJ2-5; D tentatively fits TRBD1 or TRBD2 (7 bases each). Germline CDR1 LGHNA, CDR2 YSLEER. The V end lost 1 base, the J end lost 4 bases, and 16 bases lay between the germline ends. CDR3 length: 16 amino acids. The CDR3 is CASSQGAAGQRETQYF. DNA for the CDR3: TGCGCCAGCAGCCAAGGGGCAGCGGGACAGCGAGAGACCCAGTACTTC.

This chain connects TRBV4-1 to TRBJ1-6, with D possibly TRBD1 on 5 matching bases. The germline V gene has CDR1 MGHRA and CDR2 YSYEKL. The CDR3 length is 16 residues. With 0 bases removed from V and 8 bases from J, the gap between germline ends came to 14 bases. The CDR3 region is CASSQESRGAHSPLHF. CDR3 nucleotides: TGCGCCAGCAGCCAAGAGTCAAGAGGGGCACATTCACCCCTCCACTTT.

This clone appeared a few times. This chain joins TRBV4-1 and TRBJ1-5, with 9 bases matching TRBD1. The ends lost 2 bases at V and 4 bases at J; junction bases unmatched: 6. The CDR3 consists of 16 residues. The germline CDR1 and CDR2 sequences are MGHRA and YSYEKL. CDR3 loop: CASSQPLQGANQPQHF. The CDR3 DNA sequence: TGCGCCAGCAGCCAACCCCTACAGGGGGCAAATCAGCCCCAGCATTTT.

A few counts support this clone. The chain combines TRBV6-6 with TRBJ1-4, with D unclear. The CDR3 length is 11 residues. V was shortened by 5 bases and J by 10 bases, with 8 bases between the two germline ends. Germline CDR1 MNHNY, CDR2 SVGAGI (reference sequence). CDR3 sequence (DNA): TGTGCCAGCAGTACCGCTGGAAAACTGTTTTTT. It codes for CASSTAGKLFF.

This clone was recorded only once. CDR3 sequence reads: CASSLLLTNTGELFF. CDR3 sequence (DNA): TGTGCCAGCAGCTTATTACTCACTAACACCGGGGAGCTGTTTTTT. The chain joins TRBV13 to TRBJ2-2; no reliable D call. The CDR3 length is 15 residues. Trimming stripped 2 bases from V and 2 bases from J, with 9 bases between. Per the germline V gene, CDR1 is PRHDT and CDR2 is FYEKMQ (reference sequence). Full variable domain (remainder filled in from reference TRBV13 and TRBJ2-2): AAGVIQSPRHLIKEKRETATLKCYPIPRHDTVYWYQQGPGQDPQFLISFYEKMQSDKGSIPDRFSAQQFSDYHSELNMSSLELGDSALYFCASSLLLTNTGELFFGEGSRLTVL.

The sample holds a few counts of this clone. V usage is TRBV18 and J usage is TRBJ2-5; 9 nucleotides line up with TRBD1. Trimming took 3 bases from V and 3 from J; bases not matched to a gene: 5. Germline lookup yields CDR1 KGHSH and CDR2 LQKENI. The CDR3 spans 15 residues. CDR3 protein: CASSPGTGIEETQYF. CDR3 coding DNA: TGTGCCAGCTCACCCGGGACAGGGATCGAAGAGACCCAGTACTTC.

This clone was counted a few times. The chain has TRBV29-1 and TRBJ2-3, with 8 bases aligning to TRBD1. Trimming at V came to 4 bases and at J to 6 bases, leaving 6 bases not matched to a gene. The germline V gene has CDR1 SQVTM and CDR2 ANQGSEA. The CDR3 spans 13 residues. In nucleotides, the CDR3 is TGCAGCGTTGCGACAGGGGCGGACGATACGCAGTATTTT. Translated: CSVATGADDTQYF.

This clone showed up just a few times. The rearrangement uses TRBV7-2 and TRBJ2-5; 8 bases line up with TRBD1. Trimming took 5 bases from V and 5 from J; bases not matched to a gene: 4. Germline values: CDR1 SGHTA, CDR2 FQGNSA. This CDR3 region has 13 residues. The CDR3 sequence is CASSRDRPETQYF. DNA for the CDR3: TGTGCCAGCAGCCGGGACAGGCCTGAGACCCAGTACTTC.

The chain has TRBV5-1 and TRBJ1-6; TRBD1 matches 8 bases. V was pared by 7 bases and J by 5 bases, with 2 bases of the junction left unmatched. CDR1 and CDR2 from the germline V gene are SGHRS and YFSETQ. The CDR3 is 13 residues long. The CDR3 protein is CASGTGDNSPLHF. The CDR3 nucleotides read TGCGCCAGCGGGACAGGAGATAATTCACCCCTCCACTTT.

This clone was detected a few times. The chain uses TRBV5-6 and TRBJ1-5; D is perhaps TRBD1 (5 bases). The CDR3 sequence is 16 residues long. The germline V and J ends were trimmed by 0 bases and 9 bases, with 19 bases remaining between them. CDR1 and CDR2 from the germline V gene are SGHDT and YYEEEE. Written as DNA, the CDR3 is TGTGCCAGCAGCTTGGGTCCCGCCAACAGGCCCGGGCCCCAGCATTTT. Translating it yields CASSLGPANRPGPQHF.

In this sample, this clone turned up a few times. The CDR3 reads CASSRRTGVGAYDGANVLTF. CDR3 nucleotide sequence: TGCGCCAGCAGCCGCAGGACAGGGGTCGGAGCATATGACGGGGCCAACGTCCTGACTTTC. The rearrangement uses TRBV4-3 and TRBJ2-6, with 9 positions matching TRBD1. CDR3 length: 20 amino acids. Germline CDR1 and CDR2: LGHNA and YSLEER. V gave up 4 bases and J gave up 4 bases; unmatched junction bases: 17.

This chain's CDR3 is CASSEIGTGGSGYTF. The CDR3, as DNA: TGTGCCAGCAGTGAAATCGGGACCGGGGGTTCTGGCTACACCTTC. The chain combines TRBV6-1 with TRBJ1-2, with D maybe TRBD1 (5 bases). Between the trimmed V and J ends, which lost 2 bases and 7 bases, there was a span of 17 bases. Germline CDR1 and CDR2: MNHNS and SASEGT. The CDR3 runs 15 residues.

V gene TRBV30 combines with J gene TRBJ2-7, with 9 bases aligning to TRBD2. The CDR3 contains 16 residues. Trimming at V came to 1 base and at J to 2 bases, leaving 9 bases not matched to a gene. The germline V gene has CDR1 GTSNPN and CDR2 SVGIG (reference sequence). CDR3 protein: CAWSAGGGGRAYEQYF. The CDR3 coding sequence is TGTGCCTGGAGTGCCGGAGGGGGCGGGAGGGCCTACGAGCAGTACTTC.

This clone was counted ten times or more. V is TRBV13 and J is TRBJ1-1; D gene ambiguous. Germline V gene data show CDR1 as PRHDT and CDR2 as FYEKMQ (reference sequence). Deletions cut 1 base from V and 2 bases from J, with 14 bases between. The CDR3 sequence is 16 residues long. The CDR3 spells CASSLEPARPNTEAFF. CDR3 nucleotides: TGTGCCAGCAGCTTAGAGCCGGCGAGGCCAAACACTGAAGCTTTCTTT.

V usage is TRBV7-9 and J usage is TRBJ1-2; D is ambiguous. Looked up from germline, CDR1 is SEHNR and CDR2 is FQNEAQ (reference sequence). Trimming cost V 1 base and J 8 bases, with 14 bases left between them. This CDR3 contains 14 residues. The CDR3 protein is CASSLVAAPRGYTF. CDR3 DNA sequence: TGTGCCAGCAGCTTAGTTGCAGCCCCACGAGGCTACACCTTC.

J is TRBJ1-2 and V is TRBV6-1; D not certain. CDR3 length equals 14 residues. Trimming shortened V by 5 bases and J by 3 bases, and 13 bases separated the two germline ends. Germline assignment: CDR1 MNHNS and CDR2 SASEGT. The CDR3 DNA follows: TGTGCCAGCAGTCCTACCGTCTGGGACTATGGCTACACCTTC. It specifies CASSPTVWDYGYTF.

This clone occurred many times. CDR3 nucleotide sequence: TGCAGCGTTGGACAGGGGATGTACAATGAGCAGTTCTTC. This sequence encodes CSVGQGMYNEQFF. The V gene is TRBV29-1, the J gene TRBJ2-1; 8 bases are a match to TRBD1. Germline lookup yields CDR1 SQVTM and CDR2 ANQGSEA. The trim removed 4 bases at V and 4 bases at J, leaving 3 bases unmatched. The CDR3 has 13 residues.

The V gene is TRBV28, the J gene TRBJ1-1, with a possible D match to TRBD1 (6 bases). The CDR3 has 15 residues. Germline V gene sequence: CDR1 MDHEN, CDR2 SYDVKM. Trimming took off 3 bases at V and 5 bases at J, with 16 bases between the two ends. CDR3 DNA sequence: TGTGCCAGCAGTTTTCTTCGGGGGGCGGATACTGAAGCTTTCTTT. It translates to CASSFLRGADTEAFF.